One and the same sample provided the 2 T cell receptor beta chains below, sequenced in a study of memory CD4+ T cells and cytomegalovirus serostatus. Sequenced by immunoSEQ multiplex PCR; TCRdb stores in-frame clones only, minus some. Among roughly 86,000 clones listed, 80% were seen once. The sort gate was single viable CD3+CD4+CD8-CD45RO+ cells for memory CD4+ T cells. The source material was memory CD4+ T cells from blood. All receptors come from an adult in good health and CMV-seropositive.

The CDR3 DNA reads TGTGCCAGCAGCTTGGCCTCTACAGGGGGCTTGGGGTACGAGCAGTACTTC. Residues: CASSLASTGGLGYEQYF. The chain links TRBV5-5 to TRBJ2-7; TRBD1 matches at 9 bases. J gave up 4 bases and V 0 bases, and 11 bases lay outside the gene matches. The CDR3 contains 17 residues. Germline V gene data show CDR1 as SGHKS and CDR2 as YYEKEE (reference sequence).

The CDR3 loop is CASSRDFQETQYF. In DNA form, the CDR3 reads TGTGCCAGCAGCCGGGACTTCCAAGAGACCCAGTACTTC. The V and J genes are TRBV7-2 and TRBJ2-5; D might be TRBD2 (6 bases). There are 13 residues in the CDR3. V was trimmed by 5 bases and J by 1 base, leaving 8 bases between them. Looked up from germline, CDR1 is SGHTA and CDR2 is FQGNSA.